The source of this T cell receptor (beta chain) is a study of regulatory T cells in long-lasting Graves disease. General study findings and limits: Peripheral blood alone, not thyroid tissue, underwent study. Persistent disease exhibited a predilection for TRBV28, TRBJ1-2 and TRBJ2-5. TCR diversity was lower in persistent Graves' patients (versus newly diagnosed ones). Public clonotype sharing was higher in persistent than newly diagnosed patients.

Time point in this sample: persistent/refractory GD, antithyroid drugs over 5 years with positive TRAb. PBMC-extracted RNA yielded the TCR library. HTBI primers from iRepertoire and Arm-PCR of CDR3 regions yielded the TCR beta libraries. In TCRdb, the multiplex PCR reads were re-called with MiXCR into one record per CDR3 protein. The sample gives about 470,000 distinct CDR3 sequences, around 21% of which show up once; less than 9% is in the top ten. This clonotype appeared many times. Its target is not known. V lost 6 bases and J 4 bases, leaving 12 bases between the germline ends. The CDR3 sequence is 13 residues long.

The receptor's source is a female donor with Graves disease. Sequenced here: peripheral blood mononuclear cells (PBMCs), sampled when the disease was refractory, from a patient treated with antithyroid drugs. The chain joins TRBV12-3 or TRBV12-4 to TRBJ1-1; D ambiguous. The CDR3 DNA follows: TGTGCCAGCAGCTCTCGGTGGGGCACTGAAGCTTTCTTT. Residues: CASSSRWGTEAFF.